Below, 31 T cell receptor beta chains from the same sample are listed, as sequenced in a study of regulatory T cells in long-lasting Graves disease. Stated time point: persistent/refractory GD, antithyroid drugs over 5 years with positive TRAb. Extracted RNA from PBMCs served as the source of the TCR library. iRepertoire HTBI primers and Arm-PCR of CDR3 regions built TCR beta libraries. TCRdb used MiXCR to reprocess the multiplex PCR reads, holding one entry per CDR3 protein. The top ten hold roughly 13% of the sample, which has about 430,000 distinct CDR3 sequences, roughly a fifth seen once. The sequences come from peripheral blood mononuclear cells (PBMCs), collected when the disease was refractory, from a patient treated with antithyroid drugs. Every receptor here comes from a female donor with Graves disease.

This clonotype showed up many times. V is TRBV28 and J is TRBJ2-7, with D perhaps matching TRBD1 (5 bases). Germline CDR1 MDHEN, CDR2 SYDVKM. The CDR3 is 14 amino acids. Between the trimmed V and J ends, which lost 3 bases and 0 bases, there was a span of 9 bases. The CDR3 DNA follows: TGTGCCAGCAGTTTCCCGGACACCTCCTACGAGCAGTACTTC. Protein product: CASSFPDTSYEQYF.

A remark on this clonotype: An end of the junction differs from the germline gene, which may be a read error. This chain joins TRBV12-3 or TRBV12-4 and TRBJ2-2, with D possibly TRBD2 on 6 matching bases. This CDR3 is 15 amino acids long. CDR3 loop: CASSYGTPNTGEPFF. The CDR3 region has the DNA TGTGCCAGCAGTTACGGGACTCCTAACACCGGGGAGCCGTTTTTT.

The genes are TRBV29-1 and TRBJ1-6; TRBD1 might be the D (6 bases). V was pared by 3 bases and J by 10 bases, with 16 bases between. The CDR3 totals 14 residues. CDR1 is SQVTM and CDR2 is ANQGSEA in the germline V gene. The DNA for the CDR3 is TGCAGCGTTGATAAGGGGGGGCTAGGCTCACCCCTCCACTTT. Its translation: CSVDKGGLGSPLHF.

This clonotype was seen a handful of times. This chain connects TRBV3-1 to TRBJ2-5; TRBD1 agrees at 11 bases. CDR3 length equals 17 residues. Germline V gene lookup returns CDR1 LGHDT and CDR2 YNNKEL (reference sequence). The V gene end was trimmed by 4 bases and the J gene end by 4 bases; junction bases not matched to a gene: 11. CDR3 region: CASSPAGLGQGGETQYF. CDR3 DNA: TGTGCCAGCAGCCCCGCCGGGTTGGGACAGGGGGGAGAGACCCAGTACTTC.

J is TRBJ2-7 and V is TRBV7-9; no clear D gene. This CDR3 has 16 amino acids. V shed 5 bases and J shed 7 bases, with 24 bases lying between them. CDR1 is SEHNR, CDR2 FQNEAQ, per germline (reference sequence). For the CDR3, the DNA is TGTGCCAGCAGCCCCGGCTCAGACCCCCTACTGGAGGAGCAGTACTTC. It encodes CASSPGSDPLLEEQYF.

The table lists this clonotype with many counts. The chain couples TRBV19 to TRBJ1-2, with TRBD1 identical over 8 bases. Per the germline V gene, CDR1 is LNHDA and CDR2 is SQIVND (reference sequence). With V trimmed by 3 bases and J by 6 bases, 12 bases remained unmatched. The CDR3 length is 16 residues. CDR3 protein: CASSIRDRITLDGYTF. CDR3 DNA: TGTGCCAGTAGTATCCGGGACAGGATTACTTTGGATGGCTACACCTTC.

V usage is TRBV6-1 and J usage is TRBJ1-2, with D possibly TRBD1 on 5 matching bases. In germline, CDR1 is MNHNS, CDR2 SASEGT. V shed 6 bases and J shed 6 bases, with 11 bases lying between them. The length of the CDR3 is 12 residues. The CDR3 region is CASRTDADGYTF. Written as DNA, the CDR3 is TGTGCCAGCAGGACAGACGCTGATGGCTACACCTTC.

This clonotype was detected only once. V is TRBV20-1 and J is TRBJ2-3, with TRBD2 matching over 9 bases. V shed 1 base, J shed 5 bases, and the junction held 4 bases outside the gene matches. Germline V lookup: CDR1 DFQATT, CDR2 SNEGSKA (reference sequence). The CDR3 is 14 amino acids. The CDR3: CSARGGTSLDTQYF. CDR3 DNA: TGCAGTGCTAGAGGGGGGACTAGCTTAGATACGCAGTATTTT.

This clonotype was seen a few times. J is TRBJ2-1 and V is TRBV2, with D perhaps TRBD1 (5 bases). The CDR3 sequence is 11 residues long. CDR1 is SNHLY, CDR2 FYNNEI, per germline. Trimming removed 7 bases from V and 6 bases from J, with 7 bases in between. CDR3 sequence: CASTGRNEQFF. In nucleotides, the CDR3 is TGTGCCAGCACAGGGCGCAATGAGCAGTTCTTC.

This clonotype appeared a few times. Sequence at one end of the junction differs from germline and may be a read error. This chain uses TRBV28 with TRBJ2-7, with 7 bases identical to TRBD2. This CDR3 comprises 14 residues. Germline CDR1 MDHEN, CDR2 SYDVKM. The CDR3 nucleotides are TGTGTCAGCAGAATGTGGGAGGGAACCCACGAGCAGTACTTC. Amino acids: CVSRMWEGTHEQYF.

This clonotype was seen at least ten times. This rearrangement joins TRBV20-1 to TRBJ2-5; no reliable D call. The V end lost 2 bases, the J end lost 5 bases, and 9 bases lay between the germline ends. This CDR3 contains 12 residues. CDR1 is DFQATT, CDR2 SNEGSKA, per germline (reference sequence). CDR3: CSARKSEETQYF. Here the CDR3 DNA reads TGCAGTGCTAGAAAGAGTGAGGAGACCCAGTACTTC.

This clonotype has more than one count but fewer than ten. The J gene is TRBJ2-7, the V gene TRBV11-2; D tentatively fits TRBD1 or TRBD2 (5 bases each). CDR3 length equals 15 residues. Deletions cut 7 bases from V and 2 bases from J, with 18 bases between. Germline CDR1 and CDR2: SGHAT and FQNNGV. The CDR3 bases are TGTGCCAGCACCCTCACCGGGACCCCAACCTACGAGCAGTACTTC. It codes for CASTLTGTPTYEQYF.

V usage is TRBV7-6 and J usage is TRBJ2-7; D is uncertain. Germline-derived CDR1 and CDR2 are SGHVS and FNYEAQ. V lost 1 base and J lost 2, with 18 bases in between. The CDR3 is made up of 17 amino acids. CDR3 protein: CASSLEPSIEAPYEQYF. In DNA, the CDR3 is TGTGCCAGCAGCTTAGAACCCTCTATTGAAGCTCCCTACGAGCAGTACTTC.

In its sample, this clonotype was seen many times. The V gene is TRBV29-1, the J gene TRBJ1-1; no clear D. This CDR3 comprises 12 residues. Germline CDR1 reads SQVTM; CDR2 reads ANQGSEA. V lost 8 bases and J lost 1, with 11 bases in between. CDR3: CSFYLGNTEAFF. The CDR3 DNA is TGCAGCTTTTATCTAGGGAACACTGAAGCTTTCTTT. Drawing the rest from reference TRBV29-1 and TRBJ1-1, the complete variable domain is SAVISQKPSRDICQRGTSLTIQCQVDSQVTMMFWYRQQPGQSLTLIATANQGSEATYESGFVIDKFPISRPNLTFSTLTVSNMSPEDSSIYLCSFYLGNTEAFFGQGTRLTVV.

The table lists this clonotype with many counts. The rearrangement joins TRBV6-1 to TRBJ2-2; 14 positions agree with TRBD2. J was trimmed by 6 bases and V by 6 bases; bases with no gene match: 9. CDR1 and CDR2 from the germline V gene are MNHNS and SASEGT. This CDR3 contains 17 residues. The CDR3 DNA is TGTGCCAGCAGGGAACCCGCGGGACTAGCGGGAGCCGGGGAGCTGTTTTTT. Its translation: CASREPAGLAGAGELFF.

This chain connects TRBV27 to TRBJ2-1; D gene ambiguous. Trimming took 2 bases from V and 2 from J, leaving 10 bases between them. This CDR3 is 15 amino acids long. The germline V gene has CDR1 MNHEY and CDR2 SMNVEV (reference sequence). The CDR3, as DNA: TGTGCCAGCAGTTTAGGCGGCATCACCTACAATGAGCAGTTCTTC. Amino acid sequence: CASSLGGITYNEQFF.

This clonotype was counted many times. The chain uses TRBV27 and TRBJ2-7; a weak D match, TRBD2 (6 bases). Trimming removed 3 bases at V and 4 bases at J, with 13 bases between. This CDR3 is built from 14 residues. Looked up from germline, CDR1 is MNHEY and CDR2 is SMNVEV (reference sequence). Written as DNA, the CDR3 is TGTGCCAGCAGTTTCGGGGGTCCTCTTTACGAGCAGTACTTC. Amino acids: CASSFGGPLYEQYF.

Points on this clonotype: This may stem from a read error, because a much larger clone lies one nucleotide away. The chain carries TRBV6-9 and TRBJ2-5, with D perhaps TRBD1 or TRBD2 (5 bases each). CDR1 and CDR2 from the germline V gene are MNHGY and SVAAGI. This CDR3 is 15 amino acids long. V was cut by 4 bases and J by 3 bases, with 15 bases left in between. The CDR3 reads CASSCSAGTEETQYF. CDR3 in DNA: TGTGCCAGCAGTTGCTCCGCCGGGACGGAAGAGACCCAGTACTTC.

With respect to this clonotype: A much larger clone differs from this one at a single base, so this may be a read error. Given the absence of the conserved phenylalanine or tryptophan at the CDR3 end, a read error is likely. The V gene is TRBV7-9, the J gene TRBJ2-7, with 13 nucleotides matching TRBD2. Germline CDR1 and CDR2: SEHNR and FQNEAQ (reference sequence). The V and J ends lost 5 bases and 7 bases, in that order; junction bases with no gene match: 5. The CDR3 loop spans 14 amino acids. The CDR3, as DNA: TGTGCCAGCAGCACTAGCGGGAGGGCCTTGGAGCAGTACTCC. Translating it yields CASSTSGRALEQYS.

This clonotype was observed a handful of times. The V call is TRBV20-1, the J call TRBJ2-7; possibly TRBD1 for D (5 bases). V lost 4 bases and J lost 3, with 16 bases in between. The CDR3 contains 14 residues. Germline V gene data show CDR1 as DFQATT and CDR2 as SNEGSKA (reference sequence). The CDR3 reads CSANRLTEFYEQYF. CDR3 sequence (DNA): TGCAGTGCTAACCGCCTGACAGAGTTCTACGAGCAGTACTTC.

This clonotype was counted many times. V and J are TRBV28 and TRBJ1-2, with D perhaps matching TRBD1 (6 bases). V was cut by 7 bases and J by 5 bases, with 17 bases left in between. CDR1 and CDR2 from the germline V gene are MDHEN and SYDVKM. The CDR3 has 14 residues. CDR3 protein: CASIQGRASYGYTF. The CDR3 nucleotides are TGTGCCAGCATTCAGGGGCGAGCCTCATATGGCTACACCTTC.

In this sample, this clonotype turned up a few times. V gene TRBV14 combines with J gene TRBJ2-7; 12 bases line up with TRBD2. Trimming removed 4 bases from V and 5 bases from J; junction bases left unmatched: 6. The CDR3 covers 15 residues. The V gene's germline CDR1 is SGHDN and CDR2 FVKESK. CDR3 in DNA: TGTGCCAGCAGCCCGTCTAGCGGGAGGGCCCACGAGCAGTACTTC. Its protein is CASSPSSGRAHEQYF.

The gene calls are TRBV19 and TRBJ2-2; D is perhaps TRBD1 (5 bases). V shed 7 bases and J shed 3 bases, with 24 bases lying between them. This CDR3 is 18 amino acids long. Per the germline V gene, CDR1 is LNHDA and CDR2 is SQIVND (reference sequence). In DNA form, the CDR3 reads TGTGCCAGTACCTCCTCCGTCGGGTGGCAGGGATACACCGGGGAGCTGTTTTTT. It specifies CASTSSVGWQGYTGELFF.

This rearrangement joins TRBV7-9 to TRBJ2-3, with D perhaps matching TRBD2 (6 bases). Germline values: CDR1 SEHNR, CDR2 FQNEAQ (reference sequence). The CDR3 spans 13 residues. Trimming cost V 8 bases and J 0 bases, with 9 bases left between them. The CDR3 protein is CASREPSTDTQYF. CDR3 nucleotide sequence: TGTGCCAGCCGGGAGCCGAGCACAGATACGCAGTATTTT.

On this clonotype: No DNA is shown, since the ends of the CDR3 on it are uncertain; the CDR3 is the one TCRdb lists. The rearrangement joins TRBV6-5 to TRBJ1-2; the D segment call TRBD1 is taken from the table without a DNA check. The germline V gene has CDR1 MNHEY and CDR2 SVGAGI. The CDR3 comprises 17 residues, both ends counted. The CDR3 protein is CAGSSPDSSTVNYGCTF.

This clonotype was picked up a small number of times. This rearrangement joins TRBV19 to TRBJ1-2; possible D gene TRBD1, 6 bases. The CDR3 extends over 17 amino acids. Trimming stripped 3 bases from V and 8 bases from J, with 25 bases between. Germline V gene data show CDR1 as LNHDA and CDR2 as SQIVND (reference sequence). Written as DNA, the CDR3 is TGTGCCAGTAGTATGATAGTTCGGGAGGACAGTCCTAGCGGCTACACCTTC. Translating gives CASSMIVREDSPSGYTF.

Ten or more counts support this clonotype. The chain is built from TRBV6-1 and TRBJ2-7; 8 bases match TRBD2. The ends lost 7 bases at V and 6 bases at J; junction bases unmatched: 11. The CDR3 runs 14 residues. CDR1 is MNHNS, CDR2 SASEGT, per germline. The CDR3 DNA follows: TGTGCCAGCACTCACGGGGGGGAATTGCGCGAGCAGTACTTC. Its translation: CASTHGGELREQYF.

This clonotype was counted a few times. The chain employs TRBV20-1 and TRBJ2-7; TRBD2 agrees at 13 bases. V shed 0 bases and J 6 bases; nucleotides not matched to a gene: 11. Germline CDR1 reads DFQATT; CDR2 reads SNEGSKA (reference sequence). The CDR3 sequence is 17 residues long. CDR3 protein: CSARDPKTSGRPGEQYF. The CDR3 region has the DNA TGCAGTGCTAGAGATCCTAAGACTAGCGGGAGGCCCGGCGAGCAGTACTTC.

This clonotype was seen ten or more times. This sequence joins TRBV15 and TRBJ1-1, with 10 nucleotides matching TRBD1. This CDR3 comprises 15 residues. Trimming took 8 bases from V and 3 from J; bases not matched to a gene: 9. Looked up from germline, CDR1 is LNHNV and CDR2 is YYDKDF (reference sequence). The CDR3 sequence: CATRRDRGLYTEAFF. The CDR3 DNA is TGTGCCACCCGGCGGGACAGGGGTCTGTACACTGAAGCTTTCTTT.

This clonotype was counted at least ten times. The V gene is TRBV12-3 or TRBV12-4, the J gene TRBJ2-3; no clear D gene. V lost 6 bases to trimming and J lost 0 bases, with 4 bases between them. The CDR3 extends over 12 amino acids. CDR3 in amino acids: CASSTSTDTQYF. In DNA form, the CDR3 reads TGTGCCAGCAGCACTAGCACAGATACGCAGTATTTT.

The chain links TRBV28 to TRBJ2-1; D may be TRBD1 (5 bases). The germline V gene encodes CDR1 MDHEN and CDR2 SYDVKM. CDR3 length: 15 amino acids. Trimming stripped 4 bases from V and 1 base from J, with 11 bases between. CDR3 region: CASSSQGFSYNEQFF. CDR3 nucleotide sequence: TGTGCCAGCAGTTCCCAGGGCTTTTCCTACAATGAGCAGTTCTTC. Using reference TRBV28 and TRBJ2-1 for the parts outside the CDR3, the full variable domain is DVKVTQSSRYLVKRTGEKVFLECVQDMDHENMFWYRQDPGLGLRLIYFSYDVKMKEKGDIPEGYSVSREKKERFSLILESASTNQTSMYLCASSSQGFSYNEQFFGPGTRLTVL.